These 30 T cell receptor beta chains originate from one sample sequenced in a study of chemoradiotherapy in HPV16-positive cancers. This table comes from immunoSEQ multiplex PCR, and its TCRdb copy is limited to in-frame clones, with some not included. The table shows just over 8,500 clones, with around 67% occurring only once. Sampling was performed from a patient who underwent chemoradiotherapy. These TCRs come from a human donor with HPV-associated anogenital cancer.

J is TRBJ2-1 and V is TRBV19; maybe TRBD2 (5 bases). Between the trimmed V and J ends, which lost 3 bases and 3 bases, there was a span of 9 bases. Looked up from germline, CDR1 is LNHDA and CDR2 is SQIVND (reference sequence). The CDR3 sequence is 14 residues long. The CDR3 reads CASSIGSDYNEQFF. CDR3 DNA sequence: TGTGCCAGTAGTATCGGTAGCGACTACAATGAGCAGTTCTTC.

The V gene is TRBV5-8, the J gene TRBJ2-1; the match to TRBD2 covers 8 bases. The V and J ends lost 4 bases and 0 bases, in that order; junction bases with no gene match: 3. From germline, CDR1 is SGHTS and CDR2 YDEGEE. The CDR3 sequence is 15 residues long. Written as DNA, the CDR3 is TGTGCCAGCAGCCTGACTAGCGCCTCCTACAATGAGCAGTTCTTC. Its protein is CASSLTSASYNEQFF.

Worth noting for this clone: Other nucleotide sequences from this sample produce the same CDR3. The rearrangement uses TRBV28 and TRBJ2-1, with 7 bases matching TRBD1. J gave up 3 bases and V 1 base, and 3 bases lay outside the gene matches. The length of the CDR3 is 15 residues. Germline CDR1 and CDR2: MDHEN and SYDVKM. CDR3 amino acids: CASSLLAGGYNEQFF. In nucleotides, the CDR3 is TGTGCCAGCAGTTTATTGGCAGGGGGCTACAATGAGCAGTTCTTC.

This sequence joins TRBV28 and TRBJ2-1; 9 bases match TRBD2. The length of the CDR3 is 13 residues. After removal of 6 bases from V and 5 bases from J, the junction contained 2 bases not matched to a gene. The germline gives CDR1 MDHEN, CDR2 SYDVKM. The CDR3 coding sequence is TGTGCCAGCAGCCGACTAGCGGACAATGAGCAGTTCTTC. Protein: CASSRLADNEQFF.

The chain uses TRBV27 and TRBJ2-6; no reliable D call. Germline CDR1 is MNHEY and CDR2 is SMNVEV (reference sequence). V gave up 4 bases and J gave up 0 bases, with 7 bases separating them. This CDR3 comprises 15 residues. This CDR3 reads CASSSGSSGANVLTF. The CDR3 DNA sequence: TGTGCCAGCAGTTCCGGGTCCTCTGGGGCCAACGTCCTGACTTTC.

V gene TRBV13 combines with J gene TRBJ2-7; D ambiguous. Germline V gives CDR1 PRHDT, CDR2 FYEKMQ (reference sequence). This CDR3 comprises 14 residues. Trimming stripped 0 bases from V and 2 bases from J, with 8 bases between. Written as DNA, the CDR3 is TGTGCCAGCAGCTTAGGAGCAGCCACCTACGAGCAGTACTTC. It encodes CASSLGAATYEQYF.

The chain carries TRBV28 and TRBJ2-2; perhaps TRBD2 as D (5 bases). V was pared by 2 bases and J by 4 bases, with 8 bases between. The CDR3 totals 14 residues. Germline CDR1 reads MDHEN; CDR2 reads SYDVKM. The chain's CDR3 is CASSLGGFTGELFF. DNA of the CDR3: TGTGCCAGCAGTTTAGGAGGATTCACCGGGGAGCTGTTTTTT.

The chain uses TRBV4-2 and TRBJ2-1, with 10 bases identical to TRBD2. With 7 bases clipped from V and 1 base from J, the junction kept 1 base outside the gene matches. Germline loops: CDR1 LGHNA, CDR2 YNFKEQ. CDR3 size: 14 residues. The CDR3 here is CASKTSGSYNEQFF. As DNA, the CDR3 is TGTGCCAGCAAGACTAGCGGGTCCTACAATGAGCAGTTCTTC.

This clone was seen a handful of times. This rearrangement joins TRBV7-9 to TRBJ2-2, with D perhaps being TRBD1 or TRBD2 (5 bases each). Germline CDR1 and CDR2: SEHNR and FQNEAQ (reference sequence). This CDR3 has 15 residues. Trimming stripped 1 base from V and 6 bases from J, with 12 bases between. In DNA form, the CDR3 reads TGTGCCAGCAGCTTAGTCCTGGGGCGGGCCGGGGAGCTGTTTTTT. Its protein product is CASSLVLGRAGELFF.

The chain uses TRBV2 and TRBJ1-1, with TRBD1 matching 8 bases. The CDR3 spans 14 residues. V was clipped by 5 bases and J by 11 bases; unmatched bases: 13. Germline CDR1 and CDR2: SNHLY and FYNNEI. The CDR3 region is CASSLQDRAGRAFF. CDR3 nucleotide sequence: TGTGCCAGCAGTCTACAGGACAGGGCGGGAAGGGCTTTCTTT.

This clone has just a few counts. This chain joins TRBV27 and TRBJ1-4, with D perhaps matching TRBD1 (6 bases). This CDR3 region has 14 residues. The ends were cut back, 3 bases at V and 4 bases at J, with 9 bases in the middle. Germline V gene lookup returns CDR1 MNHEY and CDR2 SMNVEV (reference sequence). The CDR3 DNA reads TGTGCCAGCAGTTTTGCCAGGGGTAATGAAAAACTGTTTTTT. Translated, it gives CASSFARGNEKLFF.

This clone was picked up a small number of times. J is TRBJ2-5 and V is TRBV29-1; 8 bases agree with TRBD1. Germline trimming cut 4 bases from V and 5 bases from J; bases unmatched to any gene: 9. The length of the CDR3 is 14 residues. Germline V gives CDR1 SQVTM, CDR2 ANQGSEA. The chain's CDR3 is CSVVPGGVGETQYF. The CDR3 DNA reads TGCAGCGTTGTACCAGGGGGCGTGGGGGAGACCCAGTACTTC.

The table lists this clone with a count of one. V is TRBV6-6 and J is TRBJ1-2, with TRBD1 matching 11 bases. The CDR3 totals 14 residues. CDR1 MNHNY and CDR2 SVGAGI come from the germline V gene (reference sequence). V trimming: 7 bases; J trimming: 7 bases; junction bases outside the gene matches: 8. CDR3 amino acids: CASTVGQGVGGYTF. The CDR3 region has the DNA TGTGCCAGCACCGTGGGACAGGGGGTCGGTGGCTACACCTTC.

For the CDR3, the DNA is TGTGCCACCAGCAGAGATTTGGAGACCCAGTACTTC. Amino acid sequence: CATSRDLETQYF. This chain links TRBV15 with TRBJ2-5, with D unclear. CDR3 length: 12 amino acids. V was cut by 0 bases and J by 5 bases, with 4 bases left in between. The V gene's germline CDR1 is LNHNV and CDR2 YYDKDF (reference sequence).

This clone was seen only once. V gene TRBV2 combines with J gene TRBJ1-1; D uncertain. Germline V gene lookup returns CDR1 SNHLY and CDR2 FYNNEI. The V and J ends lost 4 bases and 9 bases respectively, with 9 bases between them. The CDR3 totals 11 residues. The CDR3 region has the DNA TGTGCCAGCAGTGGTGAGGTGAAAGCTTTCTTT. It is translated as CASSGEVKAFF.

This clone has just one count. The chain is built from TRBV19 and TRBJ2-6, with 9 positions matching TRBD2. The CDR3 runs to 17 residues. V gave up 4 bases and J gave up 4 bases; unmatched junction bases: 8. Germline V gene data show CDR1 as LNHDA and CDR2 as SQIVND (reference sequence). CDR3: CASSSSGRRAGANVLTF. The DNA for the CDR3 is TGTGCCAGTAGTAGCAGCGGGAGGAGGGCCGGGGCCAACGTCCTGACTTTC.

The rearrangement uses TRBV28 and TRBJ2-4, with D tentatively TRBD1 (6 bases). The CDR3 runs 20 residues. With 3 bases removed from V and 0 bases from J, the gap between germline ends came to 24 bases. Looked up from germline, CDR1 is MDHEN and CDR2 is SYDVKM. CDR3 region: CASSFGGPLAGSLAKNIQYF. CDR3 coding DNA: TGTGCCAGCAGTTTTGGGGGCCCCCTGGCAGGGTCTCTAGCCAAAAACATTCAGTACTTC.

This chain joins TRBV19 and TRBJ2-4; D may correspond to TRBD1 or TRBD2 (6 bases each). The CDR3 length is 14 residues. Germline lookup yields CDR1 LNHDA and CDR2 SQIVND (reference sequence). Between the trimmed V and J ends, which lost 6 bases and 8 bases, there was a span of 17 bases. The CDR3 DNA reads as TGTGCCAGTAGGGGTCCAGGGGAGGCGGACATTCAGTACTTC. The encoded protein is CASRGPGEADIQYF.

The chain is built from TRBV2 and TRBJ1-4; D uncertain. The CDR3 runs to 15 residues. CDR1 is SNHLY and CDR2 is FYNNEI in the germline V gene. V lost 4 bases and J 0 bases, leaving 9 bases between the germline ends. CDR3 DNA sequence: TGTGCCAGCAGTGCCCCTGGTGCAACTAATGAAAAACTGTTTTTT. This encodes CASSAPGATNEKLFF.

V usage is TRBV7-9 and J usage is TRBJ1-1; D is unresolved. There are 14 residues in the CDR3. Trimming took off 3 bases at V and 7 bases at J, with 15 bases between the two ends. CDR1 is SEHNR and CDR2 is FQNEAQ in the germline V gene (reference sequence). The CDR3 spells CASSFGSSRSEAFF. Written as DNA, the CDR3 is TGTGCCAGCAGCTTTGGGTCCTCTAGGAGTGAAGCTTTCTTT.

Written as DNA, the CDR3 is TGTGCCAGCAGCCCCGAGGGACAGGGGTGGGAAAAACTGTTTTTT. Protein sequence: CASSPEGQGWEKLFF. The chain couples TRBV5-5 to TRBJ1-4, with 10 bases aligning to TRBD1. The CDR3 consists of 15 residues. CDR1 SGHKS and CDR2 YYEKEE come from the germline V gene (reference sequence). Trimming at V came to 4 bases and at J to 8 bases, leaving 8 bases not matched to a gene.

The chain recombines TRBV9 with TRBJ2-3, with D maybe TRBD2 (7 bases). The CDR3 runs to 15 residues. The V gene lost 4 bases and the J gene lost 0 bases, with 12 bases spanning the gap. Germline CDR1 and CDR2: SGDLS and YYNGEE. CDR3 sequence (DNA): TGTGCCAGCAGCTTAGAGGGGGGGAGCACAGATACGCAGTATTTT. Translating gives CASSLEGGSTDTQYF.

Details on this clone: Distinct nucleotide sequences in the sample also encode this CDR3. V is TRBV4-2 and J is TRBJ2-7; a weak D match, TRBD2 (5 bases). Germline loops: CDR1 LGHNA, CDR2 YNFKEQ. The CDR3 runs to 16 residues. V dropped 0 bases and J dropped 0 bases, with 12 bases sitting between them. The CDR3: CASSQDLGGGSYEQYF. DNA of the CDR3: TGTGCCAGCAGCCAAGATCTTGGCGGAGGCTCCTACGAGCAGTACTTC.

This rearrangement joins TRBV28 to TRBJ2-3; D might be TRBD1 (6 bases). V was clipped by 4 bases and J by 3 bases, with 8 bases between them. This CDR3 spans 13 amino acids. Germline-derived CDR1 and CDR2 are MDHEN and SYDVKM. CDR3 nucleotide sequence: TGTGCCAGCAGTTGGACAGTGACAGATACGCAGTATTTT. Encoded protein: CASSWTVTDTQYF.

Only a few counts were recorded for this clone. CDR3 sequence reads: CATSGREGRNEQFF. In DNA, the CDR3 is TGTGCCACCAGCGGTCGGGAGGGCCGTAATGAGCAGTTCTTC. The J gene is TRBJ2-1, the V gene TRBV15; TRBD2 aligns across 8 bases. Per the germline V gene, CDR1 is LNHNV and CDR2 is YYDKDF (reference sequence). V shed 5 bases and J 7 bases; nucleotides not matched to a gene: 7. This CDR3 is 14 amino acids long.

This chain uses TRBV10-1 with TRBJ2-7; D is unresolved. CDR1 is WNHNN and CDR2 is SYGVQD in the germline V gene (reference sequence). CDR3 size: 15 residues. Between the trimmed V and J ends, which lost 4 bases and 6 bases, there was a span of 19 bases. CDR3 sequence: CASSVGDPNRSEQYF. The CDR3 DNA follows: TGCGCCAGCAGTGTTGGGGATCCGAACCGGTCCGAGCAGTACTTC.

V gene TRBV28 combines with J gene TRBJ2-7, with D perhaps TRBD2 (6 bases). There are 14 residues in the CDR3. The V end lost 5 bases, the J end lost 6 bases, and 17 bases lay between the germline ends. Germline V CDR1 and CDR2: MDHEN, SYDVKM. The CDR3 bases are TGTGCCAGCAGTCTAAGCCCGGGACTCCCCGAGCAGTACTTC. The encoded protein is CASSLSPGLPEQYF. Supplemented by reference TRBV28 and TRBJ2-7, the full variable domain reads DVKVTQSSRYLVKRTGEKVFLECVQDMDHENMFWYRQDPGLGLRLIYFSYDVKMKEKGDIPEGYSVSREKKERFSLILESASTNQTSMYLCASSLSPGLPEQYFGPGTRLTVT.

The CDR3 DNA follows: TGTGCCAGCAGTCCAGGGATCTCTGGGGCCAACGTCCTGACTTTC. Its translation is CASSPGISGANVLTF. The chain employs TRBV7-9 and TRBJ2-6, with a tentative D call TRBD1 (5 bases). V lost 6 bases to trimming and J lost 0 bases, with 9 bases between them. CDR1 and CDR2 (germline): SEHNR, FQNEAQ (reference sequence). The CDR3 is made up of 15 amino acids.

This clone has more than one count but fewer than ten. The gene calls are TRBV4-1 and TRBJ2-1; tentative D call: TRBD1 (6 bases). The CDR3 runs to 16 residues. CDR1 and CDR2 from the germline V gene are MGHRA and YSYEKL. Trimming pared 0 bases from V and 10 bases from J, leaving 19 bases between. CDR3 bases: TGCGCCAGCAGCCAAGACCCCGTTTCAGGGGTCAAGGAGCAGTTCTTC. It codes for CASSQDPVSGVKEQFF.

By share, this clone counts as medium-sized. The CDR3 spells CASSSGVNEQFF. The CDR3 coding sequence is TGTGCCAGCAGCTCGGGGGTTAATGAGCAGTTCTTC. The chain combines TRBV5-4 with TRBJ2-1; D perhaps matches TRBD2 (6 bases). V lost 3 bases, J lost 7 bases, and 8 bases lay in between. Germline values: CDR1 SGHNT, CDR2 YYREEE (reference sequence). The CDR3 is 12 residues long. Filled out from reference TRBV5-4 and TRBJ2-1, the complete variable domain reads ETGVTQSPTHLIKTRGQQVTLRCSSQSGHNTVSWYQQALGQGPQFIFQYYREEENGRGNFPPRFSGLQFPNYSSELNVNALELDDSALYLCASSSGVNEQFFGPGTRLTVL.